Included here is one T cell receptor beta chain sequence, with context. The entry originates in a study of blood T cell repertoires in COVID-19. Germline CDR1 is SNHLY and CDR2 is FYNNEI. V lost 3 bases, J lost 3 bases, and 12 bases lay in between. The CDR3 runs to 15 residues. Sequenced by immunoSEQ multiplex PCR; TCRdb stores in-frame clones only, minus some. Here the sample spans over 150,000 clones, approximately 88% being singletons. Sequenced: peripheral blood. This receptor was taken from a woman aged 35 to 49 with COVID-19, enrolled during active disease. The chain recombines TRBV2 with TRBJ1-3; tentative D call: TRBD1 (6 bases). The CDR3 loop reads CASSDQGLNGNTIYF. The CDR3 DNA follows: TGTGCCAGCAGTGACCAGGGGCTTAATGGAAACACCATATATTTT.